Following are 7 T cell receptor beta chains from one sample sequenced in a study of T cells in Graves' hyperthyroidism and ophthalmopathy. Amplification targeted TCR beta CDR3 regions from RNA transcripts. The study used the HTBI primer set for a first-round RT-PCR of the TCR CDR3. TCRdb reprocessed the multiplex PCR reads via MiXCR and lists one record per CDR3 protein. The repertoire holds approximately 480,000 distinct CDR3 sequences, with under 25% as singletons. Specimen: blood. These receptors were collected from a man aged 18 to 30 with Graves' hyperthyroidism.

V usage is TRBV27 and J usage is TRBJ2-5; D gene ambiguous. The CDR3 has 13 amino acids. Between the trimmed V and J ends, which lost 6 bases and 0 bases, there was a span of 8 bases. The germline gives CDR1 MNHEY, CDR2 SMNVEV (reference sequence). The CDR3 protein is CASSVSYQETQYF. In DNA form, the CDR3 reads TGTGCCAGCAGCGTCTCGTACCAAGAGACCCAGTACTTC.

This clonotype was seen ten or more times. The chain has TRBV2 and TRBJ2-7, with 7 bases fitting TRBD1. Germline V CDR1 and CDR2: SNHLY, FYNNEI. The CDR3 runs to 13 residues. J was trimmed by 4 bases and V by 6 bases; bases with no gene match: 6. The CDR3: CASRTGSRYEQYF. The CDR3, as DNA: TGTGCCAGCAGGACAGGGTCAAGGTACGAGCAGTACTTC. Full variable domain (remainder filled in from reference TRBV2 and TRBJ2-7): EPEVTQTPSHQVTQMGQEVILRCVPISNHLYFYWYRQILGQKVEFLVSFYNNEISEKSEIFDDQFSVERPDGSNFTLKIRSTKLEDSAMYFCASRTGSRYEQYFGPGTRLTVT.

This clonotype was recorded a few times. CDR3 amino acids: CASSPLDRVQETQYF. CDR3 in DNA: TGTGCCAGCAGTCCTCTGGACAGGGTACAAGAGACCCAGTACTTC. The chain recombines TRBV28 with TRBJ2-5, with 8 positions matching TRBD1. The V gene's germline CDR1 is MDHEN and CDR2 SYDVKM. V shed 5 bases and J 2 bases; nucleotides not matched to a gene: 7. The CDR3 runs 15 residues.

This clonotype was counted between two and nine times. This CDR3 reads CASHRDTNYGYTF. The CDR3 coding sequence is TGTGCCAGCCACCGGGACACTAACTATGGCTACACCTTC. The V call is TRBV12-3 or TRBV12-4, the J call TRBJ1-2, with a tentative D call TRBD1 (6 bases). Trimming stripped 8 bases from V and 0 bases from J, with 10 bases between. CDR3 length: 13 residues.

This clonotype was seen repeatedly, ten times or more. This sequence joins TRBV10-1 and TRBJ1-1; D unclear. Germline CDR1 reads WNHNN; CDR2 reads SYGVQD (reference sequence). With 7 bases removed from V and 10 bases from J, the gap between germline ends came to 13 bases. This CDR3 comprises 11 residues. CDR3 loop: CASTETGLAFF. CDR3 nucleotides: TGCGCCAGCACCGAAACCGGACTAGCTTTCTTT.

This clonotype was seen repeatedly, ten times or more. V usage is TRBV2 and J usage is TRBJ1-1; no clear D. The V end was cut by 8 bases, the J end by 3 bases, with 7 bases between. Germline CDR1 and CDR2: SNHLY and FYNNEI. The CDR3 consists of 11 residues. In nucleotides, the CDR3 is TGTGCCAGCGAAATCTACACTGAAGCTTTCTTT. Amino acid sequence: CASEIYTEAFF.

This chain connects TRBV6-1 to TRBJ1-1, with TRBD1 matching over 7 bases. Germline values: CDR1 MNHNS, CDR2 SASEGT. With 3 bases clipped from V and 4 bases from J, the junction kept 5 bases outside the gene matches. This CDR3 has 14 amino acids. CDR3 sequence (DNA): TGTGCCAGCAGTGAGTTTCAGGGGGTCACTGAAGCTTTCTTT. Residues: CASSEFQGVTEAFF.